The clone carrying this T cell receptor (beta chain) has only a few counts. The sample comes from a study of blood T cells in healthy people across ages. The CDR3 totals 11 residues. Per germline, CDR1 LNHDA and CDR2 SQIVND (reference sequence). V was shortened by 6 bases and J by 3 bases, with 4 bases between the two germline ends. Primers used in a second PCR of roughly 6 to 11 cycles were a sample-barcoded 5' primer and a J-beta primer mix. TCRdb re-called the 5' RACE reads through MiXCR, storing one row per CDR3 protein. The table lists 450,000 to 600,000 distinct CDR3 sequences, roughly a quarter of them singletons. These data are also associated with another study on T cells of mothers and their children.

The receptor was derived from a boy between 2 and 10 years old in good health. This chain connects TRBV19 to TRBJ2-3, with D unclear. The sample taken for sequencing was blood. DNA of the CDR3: TGTGCCAGTAGGGGGACAGATACGCAGTATTTT. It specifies CASRGTDTQYF.